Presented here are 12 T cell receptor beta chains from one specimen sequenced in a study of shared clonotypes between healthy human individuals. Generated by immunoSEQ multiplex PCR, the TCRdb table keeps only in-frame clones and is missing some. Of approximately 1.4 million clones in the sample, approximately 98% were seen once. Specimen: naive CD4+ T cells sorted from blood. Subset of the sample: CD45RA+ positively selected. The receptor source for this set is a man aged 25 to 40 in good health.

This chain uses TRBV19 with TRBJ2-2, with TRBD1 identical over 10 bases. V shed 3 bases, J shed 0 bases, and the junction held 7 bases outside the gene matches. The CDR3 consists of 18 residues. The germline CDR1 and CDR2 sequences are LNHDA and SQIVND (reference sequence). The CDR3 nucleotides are TGTGCCAGTAGTATTCCGCGACAGGGGGCCGCGAACACCGGGGAGCTGTTTTTT. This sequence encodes CASSIPRQGAANTGELFF.

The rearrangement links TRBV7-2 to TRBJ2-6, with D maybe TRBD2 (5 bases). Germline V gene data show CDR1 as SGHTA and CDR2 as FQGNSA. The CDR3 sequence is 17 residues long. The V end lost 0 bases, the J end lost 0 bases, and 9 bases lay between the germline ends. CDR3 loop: CASSLAFRGSGANVLTF. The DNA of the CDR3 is TGTGCCAGCAGCTTAGCATTCCGGGGCTCTGGGGCCAACGTCCTGACTTTC.

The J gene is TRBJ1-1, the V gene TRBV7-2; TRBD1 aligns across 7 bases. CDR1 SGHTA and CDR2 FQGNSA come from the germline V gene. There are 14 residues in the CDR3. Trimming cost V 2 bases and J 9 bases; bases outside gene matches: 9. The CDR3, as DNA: TGTGCCAGCAGCTTAAAGGGATGGGGACAGAAAGCTTTCTTT. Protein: CASSLKGWGQKAFF. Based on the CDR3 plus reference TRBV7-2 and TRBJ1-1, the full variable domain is GAGVSQSPSNKVTEKGKDVELRCDPISGHTALYWYRQSLGQGLEFLIYFQGNSAPDKSGLPSDRFSAERTGGSVSTLTIQRTQQEDSAVYLCASSLKGWGQKAFFGQGTRLTVV.

Written as DNA, the CDR3 is TGTGCCAGCACCTGGACTAGCGCAAGATACTCCTACGAGCAGTACTTC. As protein: CASTWTSARYSYEQYF. V and J are TRBV6-4 and TRBJ2-7; 9 bases are shared with TRBD2. Per germline, CDR1 MRHNA and CDR2 SNTAGT. Trimming at V came to 7 bases and at J to 0 bases, leaving 10 bases not matched to a gene. The CDR3 has 16 amino acids.

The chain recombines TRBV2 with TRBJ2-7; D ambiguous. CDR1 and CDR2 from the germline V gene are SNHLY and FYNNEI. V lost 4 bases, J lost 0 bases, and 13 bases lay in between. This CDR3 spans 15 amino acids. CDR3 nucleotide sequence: TGTGCCAGCAGTGCGTTACCAGTGGGCTCCTACGAGCAGTACTTC. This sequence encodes CASSALPVGSYEQYF.

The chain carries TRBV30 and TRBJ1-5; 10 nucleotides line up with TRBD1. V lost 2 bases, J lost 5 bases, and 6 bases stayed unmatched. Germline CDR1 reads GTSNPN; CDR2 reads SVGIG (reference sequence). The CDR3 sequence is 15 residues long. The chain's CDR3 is CAWSSDRGNHQPQHF. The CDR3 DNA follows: TGTGCCTGGAGTTCGGACAGGGGGAACCATCAGCCCCAGCATTTT.

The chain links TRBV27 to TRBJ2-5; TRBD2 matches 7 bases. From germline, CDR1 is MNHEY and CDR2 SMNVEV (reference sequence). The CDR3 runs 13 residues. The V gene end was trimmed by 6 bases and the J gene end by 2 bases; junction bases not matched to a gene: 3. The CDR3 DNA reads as TGTGCCAGCAGAAGGGACTATCAAGAGACCCAGTACTTC. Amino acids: CASRRDYQETQYF.

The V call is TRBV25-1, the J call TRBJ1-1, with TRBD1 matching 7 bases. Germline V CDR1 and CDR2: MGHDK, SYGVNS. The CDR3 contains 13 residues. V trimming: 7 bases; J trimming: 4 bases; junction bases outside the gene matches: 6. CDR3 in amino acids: CASTLSGGTEAFF. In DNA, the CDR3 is TGTGCCAGCACACTCTCAGGGGGCACTGAAGCTTTCTTT.

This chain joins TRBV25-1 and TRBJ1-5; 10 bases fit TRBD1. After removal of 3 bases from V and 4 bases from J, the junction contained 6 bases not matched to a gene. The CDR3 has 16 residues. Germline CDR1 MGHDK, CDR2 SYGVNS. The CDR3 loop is CASSEPRTGGNQPQHF. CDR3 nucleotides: TGTGCCAGCAGTGAGCCCAGGACAGGGGGTAATCAGCCCCAGCATTTT.

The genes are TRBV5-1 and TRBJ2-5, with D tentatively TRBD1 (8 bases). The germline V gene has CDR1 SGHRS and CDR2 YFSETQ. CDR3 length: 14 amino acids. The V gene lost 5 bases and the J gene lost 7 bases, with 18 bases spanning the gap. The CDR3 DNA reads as TGCGCCAGCAGGGATAACAGGGGGGGCGCGACCCAGTACTTC. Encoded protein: CASRDNRGGATQYF.

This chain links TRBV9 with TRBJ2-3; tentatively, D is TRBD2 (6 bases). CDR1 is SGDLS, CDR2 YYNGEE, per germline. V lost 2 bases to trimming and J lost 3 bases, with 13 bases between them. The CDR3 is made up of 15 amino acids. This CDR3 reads CASSVSGVGTDTQYF. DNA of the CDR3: TGTGCCAGCAGCGTTAGCGGAGTAGGAACAGATACGCAGTATTTT.

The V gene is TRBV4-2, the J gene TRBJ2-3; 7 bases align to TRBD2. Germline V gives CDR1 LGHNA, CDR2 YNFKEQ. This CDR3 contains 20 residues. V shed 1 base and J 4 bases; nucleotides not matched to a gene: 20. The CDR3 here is CASSQGLMGRAGGTADTQYF. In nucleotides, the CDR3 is TGTGCCAGCAGCCAAGGATTGATGGGGAGGGCCGGTGGTACGGCAGATACGCAGTATTTT.